The entry that follows covers one TCR beta chain sequence. The germline V gene encodes CDR1 SGHVS and CDR2 FQNEAQ. Trimming removed 2 bases from V and 11 bases from J, with 18 bases in between. This CDR3 has 14 amino acids. The sample comes from a study of control samples from healthy donors and cancer patients. TCRdb's copy holds only in-frame clones and misses some; the assay was immunoSEQ multiplex PCR. The table shows about 160,000 clones, with 80% to 95% occurring only once. Sequencing used blood. The TCR comes from a man younger than 35 in good health. The chain joins TRBV7-8 to TRBJ1-1, with D unclear. CDR3 sequence (DNA): TGTGCCAGCAGCTTAATTGCGAGGGCAGGCGCCGCTTTCTTT. As protein: CASSLIARAGAAFF. Based on the CDR3 plus reference TRBV7-8 and TRBJ1-1, the full variable domain is GAGVSQSPRYKVAKRGQDVALRCDPISGHVSLFWYQQALGQGPEFLTYFQNEAQLDKSGLPSDRFFAERPEGSVSTLKIQRTQQEDSAVYLCASSLIARAGAAFFGQGTRLTVV.